A single sample gave rise to the 24 T cell receptor beta chains below, sequenced in a study of T cell responses to AZD1222 COVID-19 vaccine. Assay used: immunoSEQ multiplex PCR; TCRdb lists only in-frame clones, some missing. The sample consists of over 70,000 clones, 89% of them appearing once. The sequencing used peripheral blood, collected 28 days after the second AZD1222 dose. The receptors stem from an adult who received the AZD1222 COVID-19 vaccine.

In this sample, this clone turned up once. The chain carries TRBV9 and TRBJ2-2; D is ambiguous. Looked up from germline, CDR1 is SGDLS and CDR2 is YYNGEE. Deletions cut 1 base from V and 7 bases from J, with 2 bases between. The CDR3 has 11 residues. CDR3 amino acids: CASSVRGELFF. In DNA form, the CDR3 reads TGTGCCAGCAGCGTACGCGGGGAGCTGTTTTTT.

The chain couples TRBV3-1 (or the pseudogene TRBV3-2) to TRBJ2-5; 15 bases agree with TRBD2. Losses at the gene ends were 4 bases for V and 2 bases for J; bases not matched to a gene: 5. Germline values: CDR1 LGHDT, CDR2 YNNKEL (reference sequence). This CDR3 comprises 17 residues. The CDR3 coding sequence is TGTGCCAGCAGCCGGACTAGCGGGGGGGCTCGACAAGAGACCCAGTACTTC. Protein: CASSRTSGGARQETQYF.

For the CDR3, the DNA is TGTGCCATCAGTGAGTCGGTAGGCACAGATACGCAGTATTTT. Protein sequence: CAISESVGTDTQYF. The V and J genes are TRBV10-3 and TRBJ2-3, with D unclear. The V and J ends lost 0 bases and 1 base respectively, with 5 bases between them. The CDR3 is 14 amino acids. Per germline, CDR1 ENHRY and CDR2 SYGVKD.

The chain is built from TRBV19 and TRBJ1-1; D is unclear. V lost 3 bases, J lost 11 bases, and 13 bases lay in between. The length of the CDR3 is 12 residues. Germline-derived CDR1 and CDR2 are LNHDA and SQIVND (reference sequence). In nucleotides, the CDR3 is TGTGCCAGTAGTATGAGTGGACGACTGGCTTTCTTT. It encodes CASSMSGRLAFF.

This clone showed up just once. The chain combines TRBV5-1 with TRBJ1-2; 7 bases line up with TRBD1. With V trimmed by 2 bases and J by 2 bases, 6 bases remained unmatched. This CDR3 contains 15 residues. Germline V CDR1 and CDR2: SGHRS, YFSETQ. Here the CDR3 DNA reads TGCGCCAGCAGCTTAGGACAGGATCAAAACTATGGCTACACCTTC. The encoded protein is CASSLGQDQNYGYTF.

The V gene is TRBV19, the J gene TRBJ2-6; D remains ambiguous. The CDR3 has 16 residues. CDR1 and CDR2 from the germline V gene are LNHDA and SQIVND (reference sequence). V lost 5 bases, J lost 2 bases, and 13 bases lay in between. The CDR3 bases are TGTGCCAGTAGTTTCAGTAGGCCTACTGGGGCCAACGTCCTGACTTTC. Translation: CASSFSRPTGANVLTF.

This clone has just one count. The junction departs from the called germline gene at one end, perhaps through a read error. The rearrangement joins TRBV2 to TRBJ1-5, with D perhaps matching TRBD1 (6 bases). The germline gives CDR1 SNHLY, CDR2 FYNNEI. The CDR3 extends over 16 amino acids. The CDR3 DNA follows: TGTGCCAGCAGCGAAGGGGGACGGAGAATGAATCAGCCCCAGCATTTT. Translation: CASSEGGRRMNQPQHF.

The table lists this clone with a few counts. The chain carries TRBV28 and TRBJ1-1; the D gene is possibly TRBD1 (5 bases). Trimming took 4 bases from V and 1 from J, leaving 19 bases between them. The CDR3 consists of 17 residues. Germline CDR1 MDHEN, CDR2 SYDVKM. CDR3 amino acids: CASSSPRRGPQNTEAFF. CDR3 bases: TGTGCCAGCAGTTCTCCCCGGAGGGGACCACAGAACACTGAAGCTTTCTTT.

This rearrangement joins TRBV5-1 to TRBJ2-3; D might be TRBD1 or TRBD2, each matching 6 bases. The CDR3 has 16 residues. From germline, CDR1 is SGHRS and CDR2 YFSETQ. The V end was cut by 4 bases, the J end by 2 bases, with 17 bases between. CDR3 in amino acids: CASSLEGRGNTDTQYF. CDR3 DNA: TGCGCCAGCAGCCTGGAGGGCAGGGGAAACACAGATACGCAGTATTTT.

This clone has only one observation. The chain uses TRBV7-8 and TRBJ2-4; TRBD2 matches at 11 bases. V was clipped by 1 base and J by 0 bases; unmatched bases: 5. This CDR3 is built from 18 residues. Germline loops: CDR1 SGHVS, CDR2 FQNEAQ. In DNA, the CDR3 is TGTGCCAGCAGCTTAGGGCGACTAGCGGGGATAGCCAAAAACATTCAGTACTTC. Translating it yields CASSLGRLAGIAKNIQYF.

The count of this clone is one. V and J are TRBV5-1 and TRBJ1-1; 7 bases line up with TRBD1. Looked up from germline, CDR1 is SGHRS and CDR2 is YFSETQ. Trimming removed 0 bases from V and 5 bases from J; junction bases left unmatched: 4. The CDR3 totals 14 residues. CDR3 sequence (DNA): TGCGCCAGCAGCTTGGATGGGACAGTTACTGAAGCTTTCTTT. It codes for CASSLDGTVTEAFF.

The chain couples TRBV24-1 to TRBJ2-3, with TRBD2 matching over 10 bases. Germline trimming cut 7 bases from V and 1 base from J; bases unmatched to any gene: 4. This CDR3 spans 15 amino acids. The germline CDR1 and CDR2 sequences are KGHDR and SFDVKD. CDR3 in DNA: TGTGCCACCAGAAAGCTAGCGGGGGGCACAGATACGCAGTATTTT. It encodes CATRKLAGGTDTQYF.

The chain's CDR3 is CASTRDRGKNTIYF. Here the CDR3 DNA reads TGTGCCAGCACGAGGGACAGGGGGAAAAACACCATATATTTT. V and J are TRBV2 and TRBJ1-3; 11 bases match TRBD1. CDR3 length: 14 residues. CDR1 SNHLY and CDR2 FYNNEI come from the germline V gene. J was trimmed by 6 bases and V by 7 bases; bases with no gene match: 5.

V usage is TRBV6-1 and J usage is TRBJ1-3, with D uncertain. The CDR3 runs to 13 residues. The V gene lost 1 base and the J gene lost 3 bases, with 4 bases spanning the gap. Germline V gene lookup returns CDR1 MNHNS and CDR2 SASEGT. CDR3 in DNA: TGTGCCAGCAGTGAAGGGTTTGGAAACACCATATATTTT. This encodes CASSEGFGNTIYF.

This clone was found once. The rearrangement joins TRBV6-6 to TRBJ2-5, with 7 bases matching TRBD1. This CDR3 region has 13 residues. V lost 6 bases, J lost 4 bases, and 5 bases stayed unmatched. CDR1 is MNHNY and CDR2 is SVGAGI in the germline V gene (reference sequence). The CDR3 is CASSGQARETQYF. DNA for the CDR3: TGTGCCAGCAGCGGACAGGCCCGAGAGACCCAGTACTTC.

The chain links TRBV23-1 to TRBJ2-7; maybe TRBD1 (6 bases). TRBV23-1 is noted as an ORF with a role that remains uncertain. The CDR3 spans 21 residues. Trimming cost V 6 bases and J 2 bases, with 35 bases left between them. The CDR3 sequence: CASRPSPLPRYIPKGAYEQYV. CDR3 sequence (DNA): TGCGCCAGCAGACCATCCCCCCTACCTAGATACATTCCGAAGGGGGCCTACGAGCAGTACGTC.

This chain connects TRBV6-5 to TRBJ1-5; tentative D call: TRBD1 (6 bases). CDR1 and CDR2 (germline): MNHEY, SVGAGI. The germline V and J ends were trimmed by 5 bases and 10 bases, with 18 bases remaining between them. The CDR3 length is 14 residues. The chain's CDR3 is CASSPRDTLPPQHF. The CDR3 DNA reads TGTGCCAGCAGTCCCCGGGACACTTTGCCTCCCCAGCATTTT.

The rearrangement joins TRBV29-1 to TRBJ1-1; the D gene is possibly TRBD1 (5 bases). Germline V CDR1 and CDR2: SQVTM, ANQGSEA. The CDR3 consists of 13 residues. The V and J ends lost 4 bases and 1 base respectively, with 10 bases between them. The CDR3 here is CSVGIGGNTEAFF. DNA of the CDR3: TGCAGCGTTGGGATTGGGGGGAACACTGAAGCTTTCTTT.

V and J are TRBV24-1 and TRBJ1-5; D perhaps matches TRBD1 (6 bases). The CDR3 extends over 16 amino acids. CDR1 KGHDR and CDR2 SFDVKD come from the germline V gene. V lost 9 bases and J 1 base, leaving 18 bases between the germline ends. CDR3 region: CATGGGTSDSNQPQHF. CDR3 DNA: TGTGCCACCGGAGGGGGAACTTCAGACAGCAATCAGCCCCAGCATTTT.

This rearrangement joins TRBV5-4 to TRBJ2-3; D may correspond to TRBD1 or TRBD2 (5 bases each). Germline CDR1 is SGHNT and CDR2 is YYREEE (reference sequence). V lost 4 bases to trimming and J lost 0 bases, with 9 bases between them. This CDR3 spans 14 amino acids. The CDR3 DNA reads TGTGCCAGCAGCGGGACGGCTAGCACAGATACGCAGTATTTT. This encodes CASSGTASTDTQYF.

The rearrangement joins TRBV14 to TRBJ2-2; D is perhaps TRBD1 (5 bases). Trimming left V 4 bases short and J 1 base short, with 13 bases between. CDR3 size: 16 residues. Germline V gene sequence: CDR1 SGHDN, CDR2 FVKESK. CDR3: CASSRFQGLNTGELFF. The CDR3 coding sequence is TGTGCCAGCAGCCGCTTTCAGGGATTGAACACCGGGGAGCTGTTTTTT.

The V call is TRBV19, the J call TRBJ1-5; D is perhaps TRBD1 (5 bases). Trimming removed 3 bases from V and 1 base from J, with 10 bases in between. The V gene's germline CDR1 is LNHDA and CDR2 SQIVND (reference sequence). There are 15 residues in the CDR3. The CDR3 region has the DNA TGTGCCAGTAGTATCGCGACAGTCAGCAATCAGCCCCAGCATTTT. This codes for CASSIATVSNQPQHF.

This CDR3 reads CASSAQTGGGTEAFF. CDR3 sequence (DNA): TGCGCCAGCAGCGCCCAGACAGGGGGTGGAACTGAAGCTTTCTTT. The genes are TRBV4-1 and TRBJ1-1; 9 nucleotides align to TRBD1. The length of the CDR3 is 15 residues. Germline V gene data show CDR1 as MGHRA and CDR2 as YSYEKL. The V segment lost 5 bases and the J segment 5 bases; nucleotides outside the gene matches: 9.

The V call is TRBV5-1, the J call TRBJ2-3, with TRBD1 matching over 9 bases. After removal of 4 bases from V and 1 base from J, the junction contained 4 bases not matched to a gene. This CDR3 has 15 residues. Germline V CDR1 and CDR2: SGHRS, YFSETQ. CDR3 coding DNA: TGCGCCAGCAGCACCTGGACAGGGGGCACAGATACGCAGTATTTT. Translated, it gives CASSTWTGGTDTQYF.